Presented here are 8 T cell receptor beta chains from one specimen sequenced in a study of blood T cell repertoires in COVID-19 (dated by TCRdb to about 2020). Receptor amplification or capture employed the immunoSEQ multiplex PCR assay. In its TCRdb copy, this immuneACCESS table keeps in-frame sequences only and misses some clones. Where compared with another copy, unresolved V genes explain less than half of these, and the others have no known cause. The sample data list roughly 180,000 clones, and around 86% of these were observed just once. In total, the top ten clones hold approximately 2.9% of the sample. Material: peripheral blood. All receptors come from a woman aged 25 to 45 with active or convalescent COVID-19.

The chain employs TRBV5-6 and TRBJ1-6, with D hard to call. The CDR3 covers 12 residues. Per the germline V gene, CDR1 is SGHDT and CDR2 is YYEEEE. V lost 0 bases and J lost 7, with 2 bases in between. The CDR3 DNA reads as TGTGCCAGCAGCTTGGCAAATTCACCCCTCCACTTT. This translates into CASSLANSPLHF.

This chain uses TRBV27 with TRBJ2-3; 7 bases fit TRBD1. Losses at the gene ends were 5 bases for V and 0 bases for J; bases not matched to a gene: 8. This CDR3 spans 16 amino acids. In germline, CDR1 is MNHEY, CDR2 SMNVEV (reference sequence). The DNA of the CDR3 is TGTGCCAGCAGTCCCCAGGGGGTATACAGCACAGATACGCAGTATTTT. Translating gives CASSPQGVYSTDTQYF.

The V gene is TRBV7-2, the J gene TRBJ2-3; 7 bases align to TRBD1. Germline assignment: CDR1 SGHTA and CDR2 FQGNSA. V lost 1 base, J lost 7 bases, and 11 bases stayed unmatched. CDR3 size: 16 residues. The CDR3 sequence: CASSLGAVTGKYTQYF. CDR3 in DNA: TGTGCCAGCAGCTTAGGGGCAGTGACAGGGAAATATACGCAGTATTTT. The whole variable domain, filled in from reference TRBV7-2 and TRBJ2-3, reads GAGVSQSPSNKVTEKGKDVELRCDPISGHTALYWYRQSLGQGLEFLIYFQGNSAPDKSGLPSDRFSAERTGGSVSTLTIQRTQQEDSAVYLCASSLGAVTGKYTQYFGPGTRLTVL.

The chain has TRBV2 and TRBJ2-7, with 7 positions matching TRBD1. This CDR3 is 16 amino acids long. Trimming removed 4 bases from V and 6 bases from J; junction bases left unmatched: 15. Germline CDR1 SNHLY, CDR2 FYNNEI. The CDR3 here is CASSAYRQGFIFEQYF. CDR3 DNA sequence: TGTGCCAGCAGTGCATACCGACAGGGTTTTATCTTCGAGCAGTACTTC.

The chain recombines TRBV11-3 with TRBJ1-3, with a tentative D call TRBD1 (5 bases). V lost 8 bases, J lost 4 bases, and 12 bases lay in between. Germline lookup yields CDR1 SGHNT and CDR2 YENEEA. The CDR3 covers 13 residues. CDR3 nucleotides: TGTGCCAGCGCTGGGGGGTCAGGAAACACCATATATTTT. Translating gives CASAGGSGNTIYF.

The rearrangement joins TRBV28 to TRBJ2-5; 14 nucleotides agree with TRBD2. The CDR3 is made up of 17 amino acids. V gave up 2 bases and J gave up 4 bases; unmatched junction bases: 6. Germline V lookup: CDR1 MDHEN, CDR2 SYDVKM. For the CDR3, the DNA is TGTGCCAGCAGTTTAGGGGCCGGGACTAGCGGGAGAGAGACCCAGTACTTC. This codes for CASSLGAGTSGRETQYF.

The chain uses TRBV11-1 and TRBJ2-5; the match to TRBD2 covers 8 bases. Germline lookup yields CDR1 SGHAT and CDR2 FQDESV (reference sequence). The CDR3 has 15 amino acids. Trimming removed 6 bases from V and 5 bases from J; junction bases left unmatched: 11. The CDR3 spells CASRPKSGRWETQYF. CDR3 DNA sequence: TGTGCCAGCAGACCCAAGAGCGGGAGATGGGAGACCCAGTACTTC.

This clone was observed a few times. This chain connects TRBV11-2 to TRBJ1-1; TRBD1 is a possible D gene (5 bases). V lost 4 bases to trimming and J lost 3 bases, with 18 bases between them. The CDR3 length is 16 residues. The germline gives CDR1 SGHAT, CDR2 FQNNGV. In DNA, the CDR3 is TGTGCCAGCAGCTCCGTGCCAGGGACTAGCGACACTGAAGCTTTCTTT. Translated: CASSSVPGTSDTEAFF.